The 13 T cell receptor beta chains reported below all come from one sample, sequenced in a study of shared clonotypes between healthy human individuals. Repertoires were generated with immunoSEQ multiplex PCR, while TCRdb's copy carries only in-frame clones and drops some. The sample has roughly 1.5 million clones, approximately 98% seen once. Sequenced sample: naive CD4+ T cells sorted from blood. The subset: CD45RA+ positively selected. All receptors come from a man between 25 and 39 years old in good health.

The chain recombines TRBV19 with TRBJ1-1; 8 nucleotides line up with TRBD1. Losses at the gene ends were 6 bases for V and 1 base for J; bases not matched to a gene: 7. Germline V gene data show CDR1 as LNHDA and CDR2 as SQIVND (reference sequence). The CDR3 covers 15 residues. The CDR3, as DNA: TGTGCCAGTAGCGCCGGGGACAGGCCGAACACTGAAGCTTTCTTT. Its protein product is CASSAGDRPNTEAFF.

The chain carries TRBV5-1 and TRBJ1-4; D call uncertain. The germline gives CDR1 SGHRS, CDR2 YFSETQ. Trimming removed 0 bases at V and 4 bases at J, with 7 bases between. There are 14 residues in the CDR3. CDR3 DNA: TGCGCCAGCAGCTTGGGGAGCATTAATGAAAAACTGTTTTTT. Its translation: CASSLGSINEKLFF.

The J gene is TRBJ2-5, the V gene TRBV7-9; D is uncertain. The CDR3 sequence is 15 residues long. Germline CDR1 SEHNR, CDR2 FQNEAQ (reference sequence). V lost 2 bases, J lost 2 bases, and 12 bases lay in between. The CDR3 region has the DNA TGTGCCAGCAGCTTACCTACAGTCAGGCAAGAGACCCAGTACTTC. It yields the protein CASSLPTVRQETQYF.

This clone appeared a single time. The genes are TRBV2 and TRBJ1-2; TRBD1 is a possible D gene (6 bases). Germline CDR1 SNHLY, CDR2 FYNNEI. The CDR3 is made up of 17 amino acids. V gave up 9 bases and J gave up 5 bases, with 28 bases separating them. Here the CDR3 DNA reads TGTGCCAGTCAACGGGACACCGAACAAAAAGCGGGGTATGGCTACACCTTC. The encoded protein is CASQRDTEQKAGYGYTF.

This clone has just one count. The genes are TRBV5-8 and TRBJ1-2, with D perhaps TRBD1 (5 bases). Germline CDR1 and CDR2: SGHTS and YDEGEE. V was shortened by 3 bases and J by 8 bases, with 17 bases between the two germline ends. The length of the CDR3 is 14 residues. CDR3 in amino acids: CASSSYRSLQGYTF. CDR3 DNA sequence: TGTGCCAGCAGCTCGTACAGGTCCCTTCAGGGCTACACCTTC.

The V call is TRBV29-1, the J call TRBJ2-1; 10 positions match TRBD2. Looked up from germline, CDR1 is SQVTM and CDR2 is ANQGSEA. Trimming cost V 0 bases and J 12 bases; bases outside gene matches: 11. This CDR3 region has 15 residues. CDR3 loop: CSVEDLAGVRNRQFF. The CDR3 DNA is TGCAGCGTTGAAGACCTAGCGGGGGTGAGAAATCGGCAGTTCTTC.

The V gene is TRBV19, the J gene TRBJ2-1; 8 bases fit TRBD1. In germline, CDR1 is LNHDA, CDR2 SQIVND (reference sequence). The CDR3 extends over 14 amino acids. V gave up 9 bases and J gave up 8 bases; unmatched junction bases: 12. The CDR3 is CASRDRWVSDEQFF. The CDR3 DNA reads TGTGCCAGCCGGGACAGGTGGGTTTCGGATGAGCAGTTCTTC.

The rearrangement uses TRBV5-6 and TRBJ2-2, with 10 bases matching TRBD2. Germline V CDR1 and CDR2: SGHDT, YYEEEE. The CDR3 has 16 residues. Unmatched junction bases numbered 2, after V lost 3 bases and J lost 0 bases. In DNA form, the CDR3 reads TGTGCCAGCAGCTGGGGACTAGCGCCGAACACCGGGGAGCTGTTTTTT. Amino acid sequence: CASSWGLAPNTGELFF.

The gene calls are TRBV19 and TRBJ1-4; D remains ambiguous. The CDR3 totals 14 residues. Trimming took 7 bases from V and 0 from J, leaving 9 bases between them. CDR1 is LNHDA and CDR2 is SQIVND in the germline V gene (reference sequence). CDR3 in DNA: TGTGCCAGTATGCCGGGTGCAACTAATGAAAAACTGTTTTTT. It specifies CASMPGATNEKLFF.

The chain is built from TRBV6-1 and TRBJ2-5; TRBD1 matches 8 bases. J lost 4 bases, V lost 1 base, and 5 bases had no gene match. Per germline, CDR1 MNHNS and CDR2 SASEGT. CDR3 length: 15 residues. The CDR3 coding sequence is TGTGCCAGCAGTGAAGTAGGCAGGGGGCTAGAGACCCAGTACTTC. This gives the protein CASSEVGRGLETQYF.

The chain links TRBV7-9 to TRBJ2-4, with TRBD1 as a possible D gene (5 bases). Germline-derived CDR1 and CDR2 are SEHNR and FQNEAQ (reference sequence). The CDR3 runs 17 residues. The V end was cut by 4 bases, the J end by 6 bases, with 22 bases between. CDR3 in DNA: TGTGCCAGCAGCTCGGACCAGGGATGGCTTTTGGTAAACATTCAGTACTTC. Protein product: CASSSDQGWLLVNIQYF.

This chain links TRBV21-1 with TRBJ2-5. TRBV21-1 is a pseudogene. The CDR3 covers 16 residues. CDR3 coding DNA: TGTGCCAGCAGCAAAGGGATCAGAGTCTTCCAAGAGACCCAGTACTTC. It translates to CASSKGIRVFQETQYF.

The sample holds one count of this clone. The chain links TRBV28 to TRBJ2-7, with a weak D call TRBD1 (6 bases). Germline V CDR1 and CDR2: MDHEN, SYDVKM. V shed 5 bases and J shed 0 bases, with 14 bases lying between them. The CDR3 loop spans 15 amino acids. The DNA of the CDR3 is TGTGCCAGCAGTCGAACCGGGACAAACTCCTACGAGCAGTACTTC. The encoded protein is CASSRTGTNSYEQYF.